The present T cell receptor (beta chain) was sequenced within a study of T cell responses to AZD1222 COVID-19 vaccine. This CDR3 has 17 residues. The V segment lost 1 base and the J segment 4 bases; nucleotides outside the gene matches: 7. Germline loops: CDR1 SGHTA, CDR2 FQGNSA. Using immunoSEQ multiplex PCR, the repertoire was profiled, and TCRdb retains in-frame clones only, with some absent. Of over 100,000 clones listed, approximately 90% were seen once; the top ten hold 12%. V gene TRBV7-2 combines with J gene TRBJ2-6, with 7 bases identical to TRBD1. This TCR was sampled from an adult in good health. The source material was peripheral blood, sampled on day 0 of AZD1222 vaccination. CDR3 amino acids: CASSLGAGGTGANVLTF. Here the CDR3 DNA reads TGTGCCAGCAGCTTAGGGGCAGGGGGAACAGGGGCCAACGTCCTGACTTTC.